These 31 T cell receptor beta chains were sequenced from one sample in a study of T cells after yellow fever vaccination. TCRdb itself ran the 5' RACE reads through MiXCR, one entry per CDR3 protein. The sample has about 170,000 distinct CDR3 sequences; 11% are singletons. The material sequenced was CD8+ T cells sorted from PBMCs, taken 15 days after the yellow fever booster vaccination. Receptors were obtained from a man younger than 35 who received the YFV17D yellow fever vaccine.

This clonotype was picked up many times. The gene calls are TRBV4-2 and TRBJ1-4; 11 bases line up with TRBD1. Trimming took 0 bases from V and 7 from J; bases not matched to a gene: 4. The CDR3 is made up of 16 amino acids. Per germline, CDR1 LGHNA and CDR2 YNFKEQ. The CDR3 sequence: CASSQDAGTGGEKLFF. The DNA for the CDR3 is TGTGCCAGCAGCCAAGATGCGGGGACAGGGGGTGAAAAACTGTTTTTT.

The chain uses TRBV6-2 or TRBV6-3 and TRBJ2-7, with D possibly called TRBD1 or TRBD2 (5 bases each). The CDR3 length is 14 residues. Germline V gives CDR1 MNHEY, CDR2 SVGEGT. Trimming removed 5 bases from V and 2 bases from J, with 13 bases in between. The CDR3 here is CASSPPGRTYEQYF. CDR3 sequence (DNA): TGTGCCAGCAGTCCTCCGGGACGAACCTACGAGCAGTACTTC.

V gene TRBV4-1 combines with J gene TRBJ1-2; D is possibly TRBD1 (5 bases). CDR3 length: 16 amino acids. The germline V gene has CDR1 MGHRA and CDR2 YSYEKL. V was pared by 0 bases and J by 3 bases, with 14 bases between. The DNA for the CDR3 is TGCGCCAGCAGCCAAGATTTTTGGGGGGATTACTATGGCTACACCTTC. Its protein is CASSQDFWGDYYGYTF.

This clonotype was counted a few times. The chain has TRBV5-4 and TRBJ2-2; 8 bases map to TRBD2. V lost 3 bases and J lost 8; bases outside the gene matches: 12. In germline, CDR1 is SGHNT, CDR2 YYREEE (reference sequence). This CDR3 spans 16 amino acids. The DNA of the CDR3 is TGTGCCAGCAGCTGGGATAGCGGGGCCCCGACGGGGGAGCTGTTTTTT. Amino acids: CASSWDSGAPTGELFF.

V and J are TRBV4-3 and TRBJ2-3; 7 positions match TRBD1. J gave up 5 bases and V 0 bases, and 5 bases lay outside the gene matches. In germline, CDR1 is LGHNA, CDR2 YSLEER. This CDR3 contains 15 residues. For the CDR3, the DNA is TGCGCCAGCAGCCAAGAAGGCAGGGGGATAGATACGCAGTATTTT. It is translated as CASSQEGRGIDTQYF.

This clonotype was counted a few times. V usage is TRBV12-3 or TRBV12-4 and J usage is TRBJ2-3; 12 bases agree with TRBD2. J lost 0 bases, V lost 3 bases, and 13 bases had no gene match. The CDR3 length is 20 residues. CDR3 sequence reads: CASSFRITSGGQASTDTQYF. The CDR3 DNA sequence: TGTGCCAGCAGTTTCAGGATCACTAGCGGGGGGCAAGCTAGCACAGATACGCAGTATTTT.

This clonotype was seen a handful of times. The chain combines TRBV7-6 with TRBJ2-1; D is undetermined. This CDR3 is 13 amino acids long. Germline values: CDR1 SGHVS, CDR2 FNYEAQ. Trimming pared 2 bases from V and 6 bases from J, leaving 8 bases between. The CDR3 reads CASSLKARNEQFF. The CDR3, as DNA: TGTGCCAGCAGCTTAAAGGCGCGCAATGAGCAGTTCTTC. Filled out from reference TRBV7-6 and TRBJ2-1, the complete variable domain reads GAGVSQSPRYKVTKRGQDVALRCDPISGHVSLYWYRQALGQGPEFLTYFNYEAQQDKSGLPNDRFSAERPEGSISTLTIQRTEQRDSAMYRCASSLKARNEQFFGPGTRLTVL.

V gene TRBV27 combines with J gene TRBJ1-1; TRBD1 matches 9 bases. The V gene end was trimmed by 0 bases and the J gene end by 9 bases; junction bases not matched to a gene: 2. CDR1 and CDR2 from the germline V gene are MNHEY and SMNVEV (reference sequence). The CDR3 is 13 residues long. CDR3 residues: CASSLSTGGKAFF. The CDR3 bases are TGTGCCAGCAGTTTATCGACAGGGGGGAAAGCTTTCTTT.

This clonotype turned up a few times. The CDR3 DNA is TGTGCCAGCGCCGGGACAGGGAGAATGAATGAGCAGTTCTTC. Translated: CASAGTGRMNEQFF. The chain links TRBV7-3 to TRBJ2-1, with 9 bases identical to TRBD1. The CDR3 loop spans 14 amino acids. Germline trimming cut 8 bases from V and 7 bases from J; bases unmatched to any gene: 9. Per germline, CDR1 SGHTA and CDR2 FQGTGA.

The chain joins TRBV6-2 or TRBV6-3 to TRBJ1-1; D not resolved. Trimming took 11 bases from V and 1 from J, leaving 11 bases between them. Germline V lookup: CDR1 MNHEY, CDR2 SVGEGT. The CDR3 sequence is 12 residues long. CDR3 residues: CAGSDGNTEAFF. The CDR3 DNA follows: TGTGCCGGATCGGACGGGAACACTGAAGCTTTCTTT.

The V gene is TRBV7-3, the J gene TRBJ2-6; 11 bases are shared with TRBD1. Germline V gene lookup returns CDR1 SGHTA and CDR2 FQGTGA. The CDR3 is 17 amino acids. Trimming cost V 5 bases and J 2 bases; bases outside gene matches: 5. CDR3 in amino acids: CASSIGQGAAGANVLTF. The CDR3 nucleotides read TGTGCCAGCAGCATAGGACAGGGGGCGGCTGGGGCCAACGTCCTGACTTTC.

This clonotype appeared a few times. The rearrangement joins TRBV19 to TRBJ2-1, with D perhaps TRBD2 (5 bases). V was cut by 2 bases and J by 9 bases, with 17 bases left in between. The length of the CDR3 is 15 residues. CDR1 and CDR2 (germline): LNHDA, SQIVND (reference sequence). The CDR3 DNA reads as TGTGCCAGTAGTATATGGGCTAGCCCTACGGGTGAGCAGTTCTTC. Translating it yields CASSIWASPTGEQFF.

This clonotype was detected only a few times. The CDR3 region is CASSQMGGVYNEQFF. The CDR3 nucleotides are TGCGCCAGCAGCCAGATGGGAGGGGTCTACAATGAGCAGTTCTTC. The V gene is TRBV4-1, the J gene TRBJ2-1; 7 nucleotides agree with TRBD2. J lost 3 bases, V lost 3 bases, and 5 bases had no gene match. Per the germline V gene, CDR1 is MGHRA and CDR2 is YSYEKL. The CDR3 is made up of 15 amino acids.

This clonotype was detected only a few times. The chain links TRBV7-9 to TRBJ1-1; D is unclear. The CDR3 totals 13 residues. Trimming shortened V by 4 bases and J by 6 bases, and 12 bases separated the two germline ends. Germline V CDR1 and CDR2: SEHNR, FQNEAQ (reference sequence). The CDR3 protein is CASSSRVLAEAFF. CDR3 DNA: TGTGCCAGCAGCTCACGGGTCCTAGCTGAAGCTTTCTTT.

The chain uses TRBV12-3 or TRBV12-4 and TRBJ2-1; a weak D match, TRBD1 (6 bases). The V end was cut by 5 bases, the J end by 9 bases, with 14 bases between. This CDR3 has 13 residues. CDR3 amino acids: CASSTTGYGEQFF. As DNA, the CDR3 is TGTGCCAGCAGTACCACAGGGTACGGTGAGCAGTTCTTC.

This clonotype has a handful of counts. The V call is TRBV6-5, the J call TRBJ2-5; 9 bases agree with TRBD2. The CDR3 spans 15 residues. V dropped 6 bases and J dropped 1; count of bases not matched to a gene: 6. Per germline, CDR1 MNHEY and CDR2 SVGAGI. The CDR3: CASSRSGGSQETQYF. CDR3 in DNA: TGTGCCAGCAGCAGAAGCGGGGGGTCCCAAGAGACCCAGTACTTC.

The J gene is TRBJ2-2, the V gene TRBV7-2, with 10 nucleotides matching TRBD1. The J segment lost 9 bases and the V segment lost 1 base, leaving 5 bases of the junction unmatched. The CDR3 runs to 15 residues. Looked up from germline, CDR1 is SGHTA and CDR2 is FQGNSA. The CDR3 nucleotides are TGTGCCAGCAGCTTAGGACAGGGGGCTTCGAGGGAGCTGTTTTTT. Residues: CASSLGQGASRELFF.

This clonotype occurred many times. V usage is TRBV4-1 and J usage is TRBJ1-1; D unresolved. Germline V gene sequence: CDR1 MGHRA, CDR2 YSYEKL. The length of the CDR3 is 13 residues. V dropped 6 bases and J dropped 6 bases, with 14 bases sitting between them. In DNA form, the CDR3 reads TGCGCCAGCAGTAGTAGGGAAGTTGCTGAAGCTTTCTTT. Translating gives CASSSREVAEAFF.

This clonotype was counted at least ten times. The V and J genes are TRBV12-3 or TRBV12-4 and TRBJ2-3; TRBD2 aligns across 10 bases. J lost 0 bases, V lost 7 bases, and 4 bases had no gene match. This CDR3 region has 15 residues. CDR3 nucleotides: TGTGCCAGCAATAGCGGGGGGTCTAGCACAGATACGCAGTATTTT. Protein: CASNSGGSSTDTQYF.

V is TRBV7-8 and J is TRBJ1-1; the D gene is possibly TRBD1 (5 bases). The V end was cut by 4 bases, the J end by 4 bases, with 16 bases between. Per the germline V gene, CDR1 is SGHVS and CDR2 is FQNEAQ. The CDR3 runs 15 residues. The CDR3 coding sequence is TGTGCCAGCAGCTGGGACGATGTGGTGGCCACTGAAGCTTTCTTT. Its protein is CASSWDDVVATEAFF.

This clonotype has a handful of counts. The chain is built from TRBV7-6 and TRBJ2-7; the D gene is possibly TRBD2 (5 bases). Germline CDR1 and CDR2: SGHVS and FNYEAQ. Between the trimmed V and J ends, which lost 5 bases and 0 bases, there was a span of 14 bases. The CDR3 has 15 residues. The CDR3 DNA reads as TGTGCCAGCAGCCCAACGACTGGGAGCTCCTACGAGCAGTACTTC. This translates into CASSPTTGSSYEQYF.

At least ten counts were recorded for this clonotype. The rearrangement links TRBV27 to TRBJ2-1, with a possible D match to TRBD2 (7 bases). Trimming left V 7 bases short and J 12 bases short, with 25 bases between. Germline V CDR1 and CDR2: MNHEY, SMNVEV (reference sequence). The CDR3 loop spans 15 amino acids. The DNA of the CDR3 is TGTGCCAGCACCTCTGGGGGAGGGCCGGCGGGGGCGCAGTTCTTC. Translating it yields CASTSGGGPAGAQFF.

The gene calls are TRBV2 and TRBJ2-1; D may be TRBD1 (5 bases). Trimming left V 6 bases short and J 7 bases short, with 16 bases between. This CDR3 has 14 residues. Germline V CDR1 and CDR2: SNHLY, FYNNEI. As DNA, the CDR3 is TGTGCCAGCAGGGACCGACAGCCCTGGAATGAGCAGTTCTTC. This codes for CASRDRQPWNEQFF.

This clonotype was counted ten times or more. The chain couples TRBV27 to TRBJ2-7; D tentatively reads TRBD1 or TRBD2 (6 bases each). Trimming shortened V by 6 bases and J by 6 bases, and 15 bases separated the two germline ends. Germline values: CDR1 MNHEY, CDR2 SMNVEV (reference sequence). CDR3 size: 13 residues. The CDR3 is CASSIGGQGEQYF. The CDR3 DNA reads as TGTGCCAGCAGCATAGGGGGGCAGGGCGAGCAGTACTTC.

This clonotype was counted ten times or more. The J gene is TRBJ2-5, the V gene TRBV7-6, with 9 bases that match TRBD1. Per germline, CDR1 SGHVS and CDR2 FNYEAQ. The CDR3 sequence is 16 residues long. The ends lost 5 bases at V and 4 bases at J; junction bases unmatched: 11. DNA of the CDR3: TGTGCCAGCAGCCCCCGTTCGGGACAGGGTATAGAGACCCAGTACTTC. Protein product: CASSPRSGQGIETQYF.

The rearrangement uses TRBV4-3 and TRBJ2-1; 9 positions match TRBD1. The CDR3 totals 14 residues. With V trimmed by 4 bases and J by 9 bases, 7 bases remained unmatched. Germline CDR1 and CDR2: LGHNA and YSLEER. In DNA, the CDR3 is TGCGCCAGCAGCCCCGGACAGGGGTTCTCTGAGCAGTTCTTC. This translates into CASSPGQGFSEQFF.

This clonotype has a count of ten or more. The J gene is TRBJ1-1, the V gene TRBV7-6; possibly TRBD1 for D (5 bases). The CDR3 runs to 15 residues. Germline-derived CDR1 and CDR2 are SGHVS and FNYEAQ. V shed 1 base and J shed 4 bases, with 13 bases lying between them. The chain's CDR3 is CASSLEGQGITEAFF. The CDR3, as DNA: TGTGCCAGCAGCTTAGAGGGGCAGGGCATCACTGAAGCTTTCTTT.

The rearrangement uses TRBV27 and TRBJ2-7; 7 bases are a match to TRBD1. The CDR3 spans 15 residues. V shed 6 bases, J shed 3 bases, and the junction held 11 bases outside the gene matches. The germline gives CDR1 MNHEY, CDR2 SMNVEV (reference sequence). Here the CDR3 reads CASSFRSGQYYEQYF. In nucleotides, the CDR3 is TGTGCCAGCAGCTTCCGGTCGGGACAGTACTACGAGCAGTACTTC.

This clonotype occurred a few times. One end of the junction varies from germline; a read error may be responsible. The V gene is TRBV7-6, the J gene TRBJ2-7, with TRBD1 matching over 7 bases. The CDR3 has 15 residues. Germline V gene sequence: CDR1 SGHVS, CDR2 FNYEAQ. CDR3 coding DNA: TGTGCCAGCAGCATAGCGACAGGGAGTGGGTACGAGCAGTACTTC. Protein product: CASSIATGSGYEQYF.

In its sample, this clonotype was seen many times. The chain carries TRBV20-1 and TRBJ2-3, with 8 bases identical to TRBD2. From germline, CDR1 is DFQATT and CDR2 SNEGSKA (reference sequence). The CDR3 has 13 residues. V dropped 5 bases and J dropped 4; count of bases not matched to a gene: 5. For the CDR3, the DNA is TGCAGTGCTGAAGCGGGGGCCTCAGATACGCAGTATTTT. Protein sequence: CSAEAGASDTQYF.

This clonotype showed up just a few times. The chain recombines TRBV24-1 with TRBJ2-1; D not certain. Deletions cut 5 bases from V and 5 bases from J, with 12 bases between. Germline loops: CDR1 KGHDR, CDR2 SFDVKD. This CDR3 region has 14 residues. CDR3 sequence: CATSVGDDHNEQFF. For the CDR3, the DNA is TGTGCCACCAGTGTAGGAGACGACCACAATGAGCAGTTCTTC.